A selection of T cell receptor beta chains follows, all from one sample in a study of blood T cell repertoires in COVID-19. Some clones are missing from TCRdb's copy, which holds only in-frame ones; the method was immunoSEQ multiplex PCR. This sample has fewer than 300,000 clones; approximately 91% occur once, and the top ten carry just over 2.5%. Input material: peripheral blood. Receptors were obtained from a young adult with COVID-19, enrolled during active disease. Both conserved end residues are part of each CDR3. A D gene is named only where the DNA matches it firmly. Clone size, where shown, is once, few, many, or a class for clones that have expanded.

>.|.|TRBJ2-3|TRBV7-2
CASSLEIRDTQYF
TGTGCCAGCAGCTTAGAGATCAGGGATACGCAGTATTTT
>.|.|TRBJ2-3|TRBV12-3/TRBV12-4
CASSLATASTQYF
TGTGCCAGCAGTCTCGCGACAGCTAGTACGCAGTATTTT
>.|.|TRBJ1-1|TRBV19
CASNVGTMNTEAFF
TGTGCCAGTAATGTGGGCACCATGAACACTGAAGCTTTCTTT
>TRBD1|.|TRBJ1-1|TRBV5-4
CASSSRTGETEAFF
TGTGCCAGCAGCTCCCGCACAGGGGAAACTGAAGCTTTCTTT
>.|.|TRBJ1-6|TRBV6-2/TRBV6-3
CASSEGGRNSPLHF
TGTGCCAGCAGCGAAGGGGGTCGTAATTCACCCCTCCACTTT
>TRBD1|.|TRBJ2-7|TRBV28
CASSPHMGTEEYF
TGTGCCAGCAGTCCTCATATGGGGACAGAGGAGTACTTC
>.|.|TRBJ2-2|TRBV24-1
CATSDSSAGVRTGELFF
TGTGCCACCAGTGATTCCTCGGCAGGGGTTCGCACCGGGGAGCTGTTTTTT
>.|.|TRBJ1-2|TRBV28
CASSRRAGIHGYTF
TGTGCCAGCAGTCGTAGGGCGGGTATACATGGCTACACCTTC
>TRBD1|.|TRBJ1-4|TRBV28
CASSLVGTDNEKLFF
TGTGCCAGCAGTTTAGTCGGGACAGATAATGAAAAACTGTTTTTT
>TRBD1|.|TRBJ2-7|TRBV9
CASSAGTGGRLAPDEQYF
TGTGCCAGCAGCGCCGGGACAGGCGGACGTCTAGCTCCCGACGAGCAGTACTTC
>TRBD1|.|TRBJ2-7|TRBV5-3
CARSLARGPEQYF
TGTGCCAGAAGCTTGGCTAGGGGGCCCGAGCAGTACTTC
>.|once|TRBJ2-1|TRBV11-2
CASSFSVADSNEQFF
TGTGCCAGCAGCTTTTCAGTAGCGGACTCCAATGAGCAGTTCTTC
>.|.|TRBJ1-1|TRBV7-8
CASSLGRTPSEAFF
TGTGCCAGCAGCTTGGGCCGGACACCCTCTGAAGCTTTCTTT
>.|.|TRBJ1-3|TRBV19
CASSIGHTGNTIYF
TGTGCCAGTAGTATCGGACACACTGGAAACACCATATATTTT
>.|.|TRBJ1-5|TRBV6-5
CASSSYSYSNQPQHF
TGTGCCAGCAGTTCTTACAGTTATAGCAATCAGCCCCAGCATTTT
>TRBD1|.|TRBJ1-2|TRBV5-4
CASSRQGEGFGYTF
TGTGCCAGCAGCCGACAGGGAGAGGGTTTTGGCTACACCTTC
>TRBD2|.|TRBJ2-7|TRBV7-2
CASSFGLALSYEQYF
TGTGCCAGCAGCTTCGGACTAGCTCTTTCCTACGAGCAGTACTTC
>.|.|TRBJ2-2|TRBV3-1/TRBV3-2
CASTPDRDFLNTGELFF
TGTGCCAGCACCCCCGACAGGGACTTTTTGAACACCGGGGAGCTGTTTTTT
>TRBD2|.|TRBJ2-1|TRBV14
CASSLALLAGVINEQFF
TGTGCCAGCAGCCTAGCCCTGCTAGCGGGAGTCATAAATGAGCAGTTCTTC
>.|.|TRBJ2-3|TRBV7-3
CASSLMGGDTQYF
TGTGCCAGCAGCTTAATGGGGGGAGATACGCAGTATTTT